This T cell receptor beta chain appears in the sequencing data of a study of T-cell reconstitution after alpha-beta-depleted transplantation in children. Preparing the TCRbeta library involved the use of unique molecular identifiers. In TCRdb, the PCR reads were re-called with MiXCR into one record per CDR3 protein. The repertoire holds more than 550,000 distinct CDR3 sequences, with under 12% as singletons. CDR1 LGHNA and CDR2 YSLEER come from the germline V gene. CDR3 length equals 16 residues. Between the trimmed V and J ends, which lost 3 bases and 1 base, there was a span of 15 bases. This rearrangement joins TRBV4-3 to TRBJ1-1; the D gene is possibly TRBD1 (5 bases). This specimen was PBMCs from the stem cell graft donor, taken from the stem cell graft. The clonotype comes from a human donor who donated a stem cell graft to a child with acute myeloid leukemia. CDR3 in DNA: TGCGCCAGCAGCCAGGAAATCGACAGACCGAACACTGAAGCTTTCTTT. The encoded protein is CASSQEIDRPNTEAFF.